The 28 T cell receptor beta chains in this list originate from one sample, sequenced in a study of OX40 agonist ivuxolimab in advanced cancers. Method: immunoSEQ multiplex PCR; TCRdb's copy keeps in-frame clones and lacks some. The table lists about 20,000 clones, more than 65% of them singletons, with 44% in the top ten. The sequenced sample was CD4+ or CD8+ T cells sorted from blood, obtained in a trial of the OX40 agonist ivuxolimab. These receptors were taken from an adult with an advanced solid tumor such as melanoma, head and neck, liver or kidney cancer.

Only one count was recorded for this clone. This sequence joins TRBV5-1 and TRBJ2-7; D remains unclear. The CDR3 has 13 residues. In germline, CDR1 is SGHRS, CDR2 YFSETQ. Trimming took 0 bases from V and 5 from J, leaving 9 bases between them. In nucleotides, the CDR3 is TGCGCCAGCAGCTTGGGTAGGATAAACGAGCAGTACTTC. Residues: CASSLGRINEQYF.

CDR3 amino acids: CAISEAASGGHNTDTQYF. For the CDR3, the DNA is TGTGCCATCAGTGAGGCGGCTAGCGGGGGACACAACACAGATACGCAGTATTTT. This chain uses TRBV10-3 with TRBJ2-3; TRBD2 matches 10 bases. V gave up 2 bases and J gave up 2 bases; unmatched junction bases: 10. Germline assignment: CDR1 ENHRY and CDR2 SYGVKD. This CDR3 region has 18 residues.

The CDR3 sequence is CASSLVGARYGYTF. The CDR3 nucleotides read TGTGCCAGCAGCTTAGTCGGCGCTCGCTATGGCTACACCTTC. The gene calls are TRBV7-9 and TRBJ1-2; D unclear. The V gene lost 1 base and the J gene lost 4 bases, with 10 bases spanning the gap. CDR1 is SEHNR, CDR2 FQNEAQ, per germline (reference sequence). The CDR3 sequence is 14 residues long.

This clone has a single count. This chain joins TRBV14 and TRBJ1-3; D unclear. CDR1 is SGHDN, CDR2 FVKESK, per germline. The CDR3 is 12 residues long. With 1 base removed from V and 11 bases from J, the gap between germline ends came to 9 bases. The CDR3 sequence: CASSQVSWAIYF. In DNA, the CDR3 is TGTGCCAGCAGCCAAGTATCATGGGCCATATATTTT.

The CDR3 is CASSLAGRSYEQYF. DNA for the CDR3: TGTGCCAGCAGCTTGGCGGGCCGCTCCTACGAGCAGTACTTC. The rearrangement uses TRBV5-5 and TRBJ2-7; D is unclear. This CDR3 has 14 amino acids. Germline CDR1 reads SGHKS; CDR2 reads YYEKEE (reference sequence). Trimming shortened V by 0 bases and J by 0 bases, and 7 bases separated the two germline ends.

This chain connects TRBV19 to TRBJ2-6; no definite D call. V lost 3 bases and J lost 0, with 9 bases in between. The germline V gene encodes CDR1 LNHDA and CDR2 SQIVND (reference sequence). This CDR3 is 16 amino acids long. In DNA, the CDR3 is TGTGCCAGTAGTATCGGGTTCCTCTCTGGGGCCAACGTCCTGACTTTC. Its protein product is CASSIGFLSGANVLTF.

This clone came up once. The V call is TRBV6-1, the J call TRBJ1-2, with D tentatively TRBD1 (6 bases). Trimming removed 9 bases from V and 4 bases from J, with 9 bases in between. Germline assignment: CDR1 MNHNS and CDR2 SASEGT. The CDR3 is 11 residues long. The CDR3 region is CASGTTYGYTF. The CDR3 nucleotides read TGTGCCAGTGGGACAACCTATGGCTACACCTTC.

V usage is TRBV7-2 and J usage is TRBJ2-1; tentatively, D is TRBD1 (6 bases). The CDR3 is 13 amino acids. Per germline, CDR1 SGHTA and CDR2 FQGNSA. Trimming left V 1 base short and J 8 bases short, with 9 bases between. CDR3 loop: CASSLVRGYEQFF. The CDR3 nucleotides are TGTGCCAGCAGCTTAGTCAGGGGTTATGAGCAGTTCTTC.

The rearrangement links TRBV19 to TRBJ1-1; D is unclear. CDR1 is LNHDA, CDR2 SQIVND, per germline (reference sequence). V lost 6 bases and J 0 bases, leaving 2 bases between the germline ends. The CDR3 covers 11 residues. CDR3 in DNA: TGTGCCAGTAGATTGAACACTGAAGCTTTCTTT. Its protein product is CASRLNTEAFF.

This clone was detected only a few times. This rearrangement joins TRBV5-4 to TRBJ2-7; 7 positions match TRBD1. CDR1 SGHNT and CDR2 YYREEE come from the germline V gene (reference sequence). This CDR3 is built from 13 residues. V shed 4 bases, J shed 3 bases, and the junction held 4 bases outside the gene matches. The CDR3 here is CASSPGQNYEQYF. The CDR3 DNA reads TGTGCCAGCAGCCCGGGACAGAACTACGAGCAGTACTTC. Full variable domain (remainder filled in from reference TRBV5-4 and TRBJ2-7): ETGVTQSPTHLIKTRGQQVTLRCSSQSGHNTVSWYQQALGQGPQFIFQYYREEENGRGNFPPRFSGLQFPNYSSELNVNALELDDSALYLCASSPGQNYEQYFGPGTRLTVT.

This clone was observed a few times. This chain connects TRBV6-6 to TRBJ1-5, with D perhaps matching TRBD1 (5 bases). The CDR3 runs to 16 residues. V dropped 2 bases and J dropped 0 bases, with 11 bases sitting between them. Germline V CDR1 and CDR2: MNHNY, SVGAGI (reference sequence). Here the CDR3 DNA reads TGTGCCAGCAGTTACGATCAGGACATTAGCAATCAGCCCCAGCATTTT. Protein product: CASSYDQDISNQPQHF.

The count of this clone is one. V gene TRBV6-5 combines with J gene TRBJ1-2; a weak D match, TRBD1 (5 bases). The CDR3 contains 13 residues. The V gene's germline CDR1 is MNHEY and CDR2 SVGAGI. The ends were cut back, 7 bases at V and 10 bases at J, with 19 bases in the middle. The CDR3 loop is CASTQTGTSLYTF. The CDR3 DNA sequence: TGTGCCAGCACCCAGACGGGGACTTCGCTCTACACCTTC.

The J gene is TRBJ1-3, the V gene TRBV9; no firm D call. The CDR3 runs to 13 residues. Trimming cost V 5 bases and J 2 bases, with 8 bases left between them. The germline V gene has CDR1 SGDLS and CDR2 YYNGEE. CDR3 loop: CASRGYAGNTIYF. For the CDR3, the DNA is TGTGCCAGCAGAGGATACGCTGGAAACACCATATATTTT.

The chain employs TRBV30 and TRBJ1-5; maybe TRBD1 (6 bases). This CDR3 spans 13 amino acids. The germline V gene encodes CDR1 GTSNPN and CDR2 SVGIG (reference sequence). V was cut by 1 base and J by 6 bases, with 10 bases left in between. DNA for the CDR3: TGTGCCTGGAGTGAGGGGGGAGGTCAGCCCCAGCATTTT. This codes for CAWSEGGGQPQHF. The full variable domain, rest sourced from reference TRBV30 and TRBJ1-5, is SQTIHQWPATLVQPVGSPLSLECTVEGTSNPNLYWYRQAAGRGLQLLFYSVGIGQISSEVPQNLSASRPQDRQFILSSKKLLLSDSGFYLCAWSEGGGQPQHFGDGTRLSIL.

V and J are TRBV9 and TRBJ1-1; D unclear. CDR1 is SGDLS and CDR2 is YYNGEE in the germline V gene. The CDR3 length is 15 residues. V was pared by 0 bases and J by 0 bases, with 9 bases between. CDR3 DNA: TGTGCCAGCAGCGTAGGGACGGGGTTGAACACTGAAGCTTTCTTT. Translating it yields CASSVGTGLNTEAFF.

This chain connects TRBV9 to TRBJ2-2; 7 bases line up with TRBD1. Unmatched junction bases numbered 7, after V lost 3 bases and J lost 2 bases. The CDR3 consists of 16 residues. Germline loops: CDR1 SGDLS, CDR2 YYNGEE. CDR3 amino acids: CASSGTGTANTGELFF. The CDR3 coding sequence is TGTGCCAGCAGCGGGACCGGGACAGCAAACACCGGGGAGCTGTTTTTT.

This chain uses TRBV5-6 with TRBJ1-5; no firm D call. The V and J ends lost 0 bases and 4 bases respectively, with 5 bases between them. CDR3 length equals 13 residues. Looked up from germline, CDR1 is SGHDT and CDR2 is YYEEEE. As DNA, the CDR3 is TGTGCCAGCAGCTTGGGTCAAAATCAGCCCCAGCATTTT. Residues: CASSLGQNQPQHF.

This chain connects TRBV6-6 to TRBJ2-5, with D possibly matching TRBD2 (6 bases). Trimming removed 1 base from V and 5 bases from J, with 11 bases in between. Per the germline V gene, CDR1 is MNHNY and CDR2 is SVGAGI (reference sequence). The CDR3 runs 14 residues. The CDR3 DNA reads TGTGCCAGCAGTTACTGGGGGGAAAAGGAGACCCAGTACTTC. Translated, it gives CASSYWGEKETQYF.

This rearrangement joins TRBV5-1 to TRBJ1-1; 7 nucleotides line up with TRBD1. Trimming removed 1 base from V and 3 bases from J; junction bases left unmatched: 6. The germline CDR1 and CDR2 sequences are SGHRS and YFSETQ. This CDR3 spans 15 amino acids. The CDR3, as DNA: TGCGCCAGCAGCTTGTGGTCAGGGGGGGACACTGAAGCTTTCTTT. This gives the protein CASSLWSGGDTEAFF.

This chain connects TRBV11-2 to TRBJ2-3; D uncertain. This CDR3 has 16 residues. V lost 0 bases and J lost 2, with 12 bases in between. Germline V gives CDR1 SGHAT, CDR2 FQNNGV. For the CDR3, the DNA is TGTGCCAGCAGCTTAGATCCCGGGCAGAACACAGATACGCAGTATTTT. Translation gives CASSLDPGQNTDTQYF.

CDR3 nucleotide sequence: TGTGCCAGCAGCTTATCGGGGGGGCCTGGGAATGAGCAGTTCTTC. It encodes CASSLSGGPGNEQFF. This chain joins TRBV7-8 and TRBJ2-1; 8 nucleotides agree with TRBD2. The germline CDR1 and CDR2 sequences are SGHVS and FQNEAQ. The ends lost 2 bases at V and 7 bases at J; junction bases unmatched: 7. This CDR3 contains 15 residues.

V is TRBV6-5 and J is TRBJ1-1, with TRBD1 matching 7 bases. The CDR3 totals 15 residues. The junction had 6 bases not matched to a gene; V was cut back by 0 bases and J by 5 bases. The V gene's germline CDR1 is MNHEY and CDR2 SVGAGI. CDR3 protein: CASSYSRQGGTEAFF. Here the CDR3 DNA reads TGTGCCAGCAGTTACTCGCGACAGGGCGGGACTGAAGCTTTCTTT.

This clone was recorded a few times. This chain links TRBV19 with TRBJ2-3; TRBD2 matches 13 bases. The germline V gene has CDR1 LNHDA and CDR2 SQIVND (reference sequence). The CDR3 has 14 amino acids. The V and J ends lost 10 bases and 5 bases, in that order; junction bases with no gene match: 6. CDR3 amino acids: CATRLAGGGDTQYF. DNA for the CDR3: TGTGCCACCCGACTAGCGGGGGGTGGAGATACGCAGTATTTT.

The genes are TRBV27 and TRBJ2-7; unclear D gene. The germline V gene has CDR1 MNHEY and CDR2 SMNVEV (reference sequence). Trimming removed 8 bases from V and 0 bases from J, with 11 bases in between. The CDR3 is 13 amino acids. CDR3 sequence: CASGNGPSYEQYF. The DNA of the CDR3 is TGTGCCAGCGGAAACGGGCCCTCCTACGAGCAGTACTTC.

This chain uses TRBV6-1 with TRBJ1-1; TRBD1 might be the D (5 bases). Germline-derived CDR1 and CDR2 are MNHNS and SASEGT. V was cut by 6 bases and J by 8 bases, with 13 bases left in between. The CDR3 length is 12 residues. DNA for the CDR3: TGTGCCAGCAGGGGGGGGGAACCCGAAGCTTTCTTT. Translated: CASRGGEPEAFF.

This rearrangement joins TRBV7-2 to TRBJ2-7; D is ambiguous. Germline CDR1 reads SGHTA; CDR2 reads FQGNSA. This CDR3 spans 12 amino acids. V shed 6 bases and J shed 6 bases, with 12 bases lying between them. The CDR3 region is CASRFGMAEQYF. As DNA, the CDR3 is TGTGCCAGCAGGTTTGGGATGGCCGAGCAGTACTTC.

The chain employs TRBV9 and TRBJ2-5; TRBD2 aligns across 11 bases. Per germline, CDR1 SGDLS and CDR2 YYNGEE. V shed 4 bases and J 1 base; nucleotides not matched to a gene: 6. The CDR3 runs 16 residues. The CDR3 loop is CASSFLAGGSQETQYF. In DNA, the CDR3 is TGTGCCAGCAGCTTTCTAGCGGGGGGCTCCCAAGAGACCCAGTACTTC. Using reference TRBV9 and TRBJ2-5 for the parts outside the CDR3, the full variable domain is DSGVTQTPKHLITATGQRVTLRCSPRSGDLSVYWYQQSLDQGLQFLIQYYNGEERAKGNILERFSAQQFPDLHSELNLSSLELGDSALYFCASSFLAGGSQETQYFGPGTRLLVL.

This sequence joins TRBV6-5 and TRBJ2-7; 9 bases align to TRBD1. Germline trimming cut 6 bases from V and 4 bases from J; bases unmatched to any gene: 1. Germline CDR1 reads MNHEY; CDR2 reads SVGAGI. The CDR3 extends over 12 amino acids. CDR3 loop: CASRGTGYEQYF. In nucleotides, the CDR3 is TGTGCCAGCAGGGGGACAGGGTACGAGCAGTACTTC.